The 7 T cell receptor beta chains below all came from one sample that was sequenced in a study of blood T cell repertoires in COVID-19. TCRdb's table, derived via immunoSEQ multiplex PCR, lists solely in-frame clones and lacks some. The sample has some 50,000 clones; 88% are singletons. Sequences were obtained from peripheral blood. The receptors here all came from a human donor in a cohort sampled during active COVID-19.

The V gene is TRBV4-1, the J gene TRBJ2-3; TRBD2 aligns across 9 bases. V dropped 4 bases and J dropped 0; count of bases not matched to a gene: 5. The CDR3 consists of 16 residues. The germline gives CDR1 MGHRA, CDR2 YSYEKL. CDR3 in amino acids: CASSLKAGGSTDTQYF. The CDR3 nucleotides read TGCGCCAGCAGCCTAAAAGCGGGAGGAAGCACAGATACGCAGTATTTT.

The chain is built from TRBV6-5 and TRBJ2-3; maybe TRBD2 (6 bases). CDR3 length: 15 residues. The germline V and J ends were trimmed by 7 bases and 2 bases, with 16 bases remaining between them. Looked up from germline, CDR1 is MNHEY and CDR2 is SVGAGI. The CDR3 DNA sequence: TGTGCCAGCAATCTCGCGGGGAGTTTCACAGATACGCAGTATTTT. It translates to CASNLAGSFTDTQYF.

The V and J genes are TRBV6-5 and TRBJ1-6; tentative D call: TRBD1 (5 bases). The CDR3 length is 15 residues. The ends were cut back, 8 bases at V and 10 bases at J, with 21 bases in the middle. Germline loops: CDR1 MNHEY, CDR2 SVGAGI. The CDR3 loop reads CASRGGGTGGSPLHF. The CDR3 DNA follows: TGTGCCAGCCGGGGCGGGGGGACTGGGGGGTCACCCCTCCACTTT.

The chain is built from TRBV3-1 (or the pseudogene TRBV3-2) and TRBJ1-2, with 7 bases lining up with TRBD1. The CDR3 extends over 15 amino acids. CDR1 is LGHDT and CDR2 is YNNKEL in the germline V gene (reference sequence). Losses at the gene ends were 4 bases for V and 2 bases for J; bases not matched to a gene: 7. This CDR3 reads CASSRDRDRNYGYTF. Written as DNA, the CDR3 is TGTGCCAGCAGCCGAGACAGGGATCGCAACTATGGCTACACCTTC.

CDR3 in amino acids: CASSVSTQGADYGYTF. CDR3 DNA sequence: TGTGCCAGCAGCGTATCAACGCAGGGGGCCGACTATGGCTACACCTTC. This rearrangement joins TRBV9 to TRBJ1-2, with 8 bases that match TRBD1. Germline-derived CDR1 and CDR2 are SGDLS and YYNGEE. The length of the CDR3 is 16 residues. Losses at the gene ends were 1 base for V and 3 bases for J; bases not matched to a gene: 8.

The chain links TRBV7-2 to TRBJ1-6, with 10 bases that match TRBD1. The CDR3 loop spans 17 amino acids. J lost 6 bases, V lost 4 bases, and 9 bases had no gene match. CDR1 is SGHTA, CDR2 FQGNSA, per germline. For the CDR3, the DNA is TGTGCCAGCAGCTCAGATGGACAGGGGGGAGGTAATTCACCCCTCCACTTT. Its translation: CASSSDGQGGGNSPLHF.

The chain links TRBV3-1 (or the pseudogene TRBV3-2) to TRBJ2-7; TRBD1 matches at 9 bases. The trim removed 2 bases at V and 3 bases at J, leaving 8 bases unmatched. The length of the CDR3 is 16 residues. Germline CDR1 is LGHDT and CDR2 is YNNKEL (reference sequence). CDR3 protein: CASSQHPPGQGYEQYF. The CDR3, as DNA: TGTGCCAGCAGCCAACACCCGCCGGGACAGGGCTACGAGCAGTACTTC.